This T cell receptor (beta chain) originates from a study of blood T cell repertoires in COVID-19. Across the study: Sources were T cells, B-cell-depleted T cells, or PBMCs; the material itself was cDNA or gDNA.

Original processing methods: How many nucleated cells were present was estimated from reference gene primer amplification. Repertoires were generated with immunoSEQ multiplex PCR, while TCRdb's copy carries only in-frame clones and drops some. Clone size and V and J calls were adopted from that table, with D and trimming inferred from the DNA. This table holds under 200,000 clones, approximately 83% found once. Participants were aged 18 to 89 years from about 25 US areas. Among Cohort 3 donors, those recovered had two negative PCRs, clearance, or symptom resolution. Specimen: PBMCs or T cells enriched from blood (not recorded which). The clonotype was recovered from a woman aged 60-75 years who had recovered from COVID-19.

In nucleotides, the CDR3 is TGTGCCAGCAGCTTAAACAGGATCAATTATCAGCCCCAGCATTTT. It yields the protein CASSLNRINYQPQHF. V gene TRBV7-8 combines with J gene TRBJ1-5, with D tentatively TRBD1 (5 bases). This CDR3 contains 15 residues. The V end was cut by 2 bases, the J end by 5 bases, with 13 bases between. Germline lookup yields CDR1 SGHVS and CDR2 FQNEAQ.